This section outlines one T cell receptor beta chain sequence together with its context. Its antigen remains unknown. This specimen belongs to a study of CD8 T cells in ankylosing spondylitis. Study-wide findings and caveats: Clones linked to disease were reported to show significant enrichment in matched ankylosing spondylitis synovial fluid. Certain motif variants had earlier appeared in reactive arthritis synovial fluid and blood. Seemingly characteristic of ankylosing spondylitis blood was a TCR beta motif consisting of roughly 8 highly homologous variants. Disease-associated clones were CD8+ and fairly uncommon in peripheral blood.

Making the TCR beta libraries involved quantitative 5'-RACE with molecular barcodes. TCRdb re-called the 5' RACE reads through MiXCR, storing one row per CDR3 protein. The sample has 400,000 to 450,000 distinct CDR3 sequences, 15% to 20% seen once. This receptor was obtained from a male donor with ankylosing spondylitis. The sample was blood, either unsorted or a sorted T cell fraction (not recorded which).

CDR3 loop: CSAPLGPKTYEQYF. DNA of the CDR3: TGCAGTGCGCCACTGGGGCCTAAGACCTACGAGCAGTACTTC. This rearrangement joins TRBV20-1 to TRBJ2-7; possibly TRBD1 for D (5 bases). The CDR3 spans 14 residues. The germline V and J ends were trimmed by 6 bases and 2 bases, with 17 bases remaining between them. CDR1 and CDR2 from the germline V gene are DFQATT and SNEGSKA (reference sequence).